The present TCR beta chain was sequenced within a study of T cell responses to AZD1222 COVID-19 vaccine. General study points: Among those given AZD1222, only five to seven were seropositive at baseline. In a largely white British group with more females than males, clonal diversity was possibly underestimated.

Sequencing used immunoSEQ multiplex PCR; TCRdb keeps in-frame clones, though not all of them. Here the sample spans 180,000 or so clones, just over 90% being singletons. In this sample, this clone turned up once. Antigen specificity is unknown. Combined were second doses at about 4 or about 12 weeks. The material was peripheral blood, obtained 28 days after the second AZD1222 dose. The TCR sequence derives from an adult who received the AZD1222 COVID-19 vaccine.

The CDR3 is CASGGIASGNTIYF. In DNA, the CDR3 is TGTGCCAGCGGAGGCATTGCTTCTGGAAACACCATATATTTT. The chain is built from TRBV9 and TRBJ1-3; no firm D call. Germline values: CDR1 SGDLS, CDR2 YYNGEE. The V end was cut by 7 bases, the J end by 1 base, with 12 bases between. CDR3 size: 14 residues.